The 23 T cell receptor beta chains below were found in one sample sequenced in a study of T cell responses to AZD1222 COVID-19 vaccine. Repertoires were generated with immunoSEQ multiplex PCR, while TCRdb's copy carries only in-frame clones and drops some. The sample contains 100,000 to 150,000 clones, roughly 90% of which appear only once. Sequencing used peripheral blood, obtained on day 0 of AZD1222 vaccination. Source of these receptors: an adult in good health.

The rearrangement links TRBV5-4 to TRBJ2-3; TRBD1 is a possible D gene (6 bases). Germline loops: CDR1 SGHNT, CDR2 YYREEE (reference sequence). The CDR3 sequence is 11 residues long. V was shortened by 3 bases and J by 9 bases, with 8 bases between the two germline ends. CDR3 DNA sequence: TGTGCCAGCAGCTCAGGGGCAACGCAGTATTTT. This encodes CASSSGATQYF.

The chain carries TRBV4-2 and TRBJ1-6; no reliable D call. The CDR3 covers 19 residues. Germline CDR1 LGHNA, CDR2 YNFKEQ. Trimming cost V 3 bases and J 0 bases, with 18 bases left between them. This CDR3 reads CASSQERSFGSSYNSPLHF. The DNA of the CDR3 is TGTGCCAGCAGCCAGGAAAGATCATTCGGGAGCTCCTATAATTCACCCCTCCACTTT.

This chain joins TRBV24-1 and TRBJ2-3; 9 bases align to TRBD2. The CDR3 has 16 residues. V shed 2 bases, J shed 4 bases, and the junction held 6 bases outside the gene matches. CDR1 and CDR2 (germline): KGHDR, SFDVKD. In DNA, the CDR3 is TGTGCCACCAGTGATTGGGGCGGGGGGGCCGCAGATACGCAGTATTTT. Translating it yields CATSDWGGGAADTQYF.

This sequence joins TRBV29-1 and TRBJ2-5; TRBD1 is a possible D gene (6 bases). Germline CDR1 SQVTM, CDR2 ANQGSEA. Trimming left V 3 bases short and J 5 bases short, with 16 bases between. The CDR3 spans 14 residues. The CDR3 region has the DNA TGCAGCGTTGAGACAGGATCGGCAGGGGAGACCCAGTACTTC. It translates to CSVETGSAGETQYF. Full variable domain (remainder filled in from reference TRBV29-1 and TRBJ2-5): SAVISQKPSRDICQRGTSLTIQCQVDSQVTMMFWYRQQPGQSLTLIATANQGSEATYESGFVIDKFPISRPNLTFSTLTVSNMSPEDSSIYLCSVETGSAGETQYFGPGTRLLVL.

CDR3 nucleotide sequence: TGCAGCGCTTTTAGGGGGTCTAAACAAGAGACCCAGTACTTC. It translates to CSAFRGSKQETQYF. This rearrangement joins TRBV29-1 to TRBJ2-5; the D gene is possibly TRBD1 (6 bases). With 7 bases removed from V and 2 bases from J, the gap between germline ends came to 17 bases. The length of the CDR3 is 14 residues. Germline V gene data show CDR1 as SQVTM and CDR2 as ANQGSEA.

The chain has TRBV19 and TRBJ2-7; D uncertain. Germline V gene sequence: CDR1 LNHDA, CDR2 SQIVND (reference sequence). V lost 4 bases to trimming and J lost 6 bases, with 13 bases between them. The CDR3 has 13 residues. CDR3 nucleotides: TGTGCCAGTAGTACCCGGGTTCCCGGCGAGCAGTACTTC. Translation gives CASSTRVPGEQYF.

The chain has TRBV9 and TRBJ2-2; D uncertain. The CDR3 consists of 15 residues. V gave up 4 bases and J gave up 5 bases, with 15 bases separating them. Germline V gives CDR1 SGDLS, CDR2 YYNGEE. CDR3 in amino acids: CASSHDNKKTGELFF. As DNA, the CDR3 is TGTGCCAGCAGCCACGACAACAAGAAGACCGGGGAGCTGTTTTTT.

The chain joins TRBV2 to TRBJ1-5; no firm D call. V was pared by 8 bases and J by 0 bases, with 8 bases between. CDR3 length equals 13 residues. Germline lookup yields CDR1 SNHLY and CDR2 FYNNEI. CDR3 DNA: TGTGCCAGCGTGGTTAATAGCAATCAGCCCCAGCATTTT. Its translation is CASVVNSNQPQHF. Variable domain in full (rest from reference TRBV2 and TRBJ1-5): EPEVTQTPSHQVTQMGQEVILRCVPISNHLYFYWYRQILGQKVEFLVSFYNNEISEKSEIFDDQFSVERPDGSNFTLKIRSTKLEDSAMYFCASVVNSNQPQHFGDGTRLSIL.

This clone was detected only a few times. The chain joins TRBV5-4 to TRBJ2-2; D gene uncertain. The length of the CDR3 is 14 residues. Trimming took 4 bases from V and 5 from J, leaving 12 bases between them. The germline V gene has CDR1 SGHNT and CDR2 YYREEE (reference sequence). For the CDR3, the DNA is TGTGCCAGCAGCCCTGTCGTGAAAACCGGGGAGCTGTTTTTT. Encoded protein: CASSPVVKTGELFF.

This chain links TRBV3-1 (or the pseudogene TRBV3-2) with TRBJ1-2, with D unresolved. CDR3 size: 14 residues. Germline-derived CDR1 and CDR2 are LGHDT and YNNKEL (reference sequence). Trimming pared 0 bases from V and 8 bases from J, leaving 13 bases between. The CDR3 region has the DNA TGTGCCAGCAGCCAAGAGACCGGGCTTGGGGGCTACACCTTC. Amino acids: CASSQETGLGGYTF.

The V and J genes are TRBV28 and TRBJ2-2; maybe TRBD2 (6 bases). Trimming left V 5 bases short and J 6 bases short, with 25 bases between. The CDR3 spans 18 residues. CDR1 MDHEN and CDR2 SYDVKM come from the germline V gene. The CDR3 DNA reads TGTGCCAGCAGTCACGGGGGTGCGGGGCCGTCGAGGTCCGGGGAGCTGTTTTTT. Translation gives CASSHGGAGPSRSGELFF.

The V gene is TRBV9, the J gene TRBJ1-3; tentatively, D is TRBD1 (5 bases). Germline values: CDR1 SGDLS, CDR2 YYNGEE. The CDR3 runs 17 residues. Trimming removed 3 bases at V and 0 bases at J, with 16 bases between. CDR3 amino acids: CASSERVSGGSGNTIYF. DNA of the CDR3: TGTGCCAGCAGCGAGAGGGTCAGTGGGGGCTCTGGAAACACCATATATTTT.

The chain employs TRBV28 and TRBJ1-2, with D hard to call. Germline loops: CDR1 MDHEN, CDR2 SYDVKM. Trimming pared 4 bases from V and 5 bases from J, leaving 2 bases between. The CDR3 is 10 amino acids. CDR3 residues: CASSSYGYTF. CDR3 sequence (DNA): TGTGCCAGCAGTTCGTATGGCTACACCTTC.

The chain combines TRBV3-1 (or the pseudogene TRBV3-2) with TRBJ2-4; possibly TRBD2 for D (5 bases). This CDR3 contains 13 residues. V was pared by 0 bases and J by 7 bases, with 7 bases between. The germline CDR1 and CDR2 sequences are LGHDT and YNNKEL (reference sequence). CDR3 protein: CASSQEERNIQYF. CDR3 bases: TGTGCCAGCAGCCAAGAGGAGCGGAACATTCAGTACTTC.

The V call is TRBV5-1, the J call TRBJ1-3; no reliable D call. The CDR3 covers 14 residues. From germline, CDR1 is SGHRS and CDR2 YFSETQ. V was pared by 4 bases and J by 4 bases, with 12 bases between. DNA of the CDR3: TGCGCCAGCAGCATCGACGGGTGGGGAAACACCATATATTTT. Protein: CASSIDGWGNTIYF.

V is TRBV7-3 and J is TRBJ2-1; 8 nucleotides align to TRBD2. The germline CDR1 and CDR2 sequences are SGHTA and FQGTGA. Germline trimming cut 2 bases from V and 7 bases from J; bases unmatched to any gene: 1. The length of the CDR3 is 13 residues. This CDR3 reads CASSLASGNEQFF. Written as DNA, the CDR3 is TGTGCCAGCAGCTTAGCTAGCGGGAATGAGCAGTTCTTC.

The chain employs TRBV18 and TRBJ1-4; TRBD1 matches at 9 bases. CDR3 size: 15 residues. Unmatched junction bases numbered 5, after V lost 5 bases and J lost 4 bases. Germline V lookup: CDR1 KGHSH, CDR2 LQKENI. The CDR3 here is CASSRDREYNEKLFF. CDR3 coding DNA: TGTGCCAGCTCAAGGGACAGGGAATATAATGAAAAACTGTTTTTT. Variable domain in full (rest from reference TRBV18 and TRBJ1-4): NAGVMQNPRHLVRRRGQEARLRCSPMKGHSHVYWYRQLPEEGLKFMVYLQKENIIDESGMPKERFSAEFPKEGPSILRIQQVVRGDSAAYFCASSRDREYNEKLFFGSGTQLSVL.

The chain carries TRBV11-2 and TRBJ2-7; D unresolved. The V end was cut by 5 bases, the J end by 2 bases, with 13 bases between. Germline CDR1 and CDR2: SGHAT and FQNNGV. The CDR3 has 14 residues. CDR3 amino acids: CASSLRSGAYEQYF. CDR3 nucleotides: TGTGCCAGCAGCCTACGGTCTGGGGCCTACGAGCAGTACTTC.

This CDR3 reads CASSLGGPNYGYTF. The CDR3, as DNA: TGCGCCAGCAGCTTGGGGGGTCCTAACTATGGCTACACCTTC. The J gene is TRBJ1-2, the V gene TRBV5-1; D gene uncertain. The CDR3 has 14 residues. V was trimmed by 0 bases and J by 0 bases, leaving 6 bases between them. The germline CDR1 and CDR2 sequences are SGHRS and YFSETQ. The variable domain in full, completed from reference TRBV5-1 and TRBJ1-2, reads KAGVTQTPRYLIKTRGQQVTLSCSPISGHRSVSWYQQTPGQGLQFLFEYFSETQRNKGNFPGRFSGRQFSNSRSEMNVSTLELGDSALYLCASSLGGPNYGYTFGSGTRLTVV.

The chain joins TRBV7-9 to TRBJ2-2, with a weak D call TRBD1 (6 bases). There are 15 residues in the CDR3. Deletions cut 7 bases from V and 0 bases from J, with 12 bases between. The germline gives CDR1 SEHNR, CDR2 FQNEAQ (reference sequence). CDR3 loop: CASTSRTANTGELFF. The CDR3 DNA is TGTGCCAGCACCTCTCGGACAGCGAACACCGGGGAGCTGTTTTTT.

The V call is TRBV27, the J call TRBJ2-2; possibly TRBD2 for D (5 bases). V was clipped by 2 bases and J by 3 bases, with 16 bases between them. Germline assignment: CDR1 MNHEY and CDR2 SMNVEV (reference sequence). The CDR3 contains 17 residues. Here the CDR3 reads CASSLQTRRAYTGELFF. The CDR3 coding sequence is TGTGCCAGCAGTTTACAAACTAGGCGGGCCTACACCGGGGAGCTGTTTTTT.

This chain links TRBV7-9 with TRBJ1-4; 10 bases align to TRBD1. Germline assignment: CDR1 SEHNR and CDR2 FQNEAQ (reference sequence). This CDR3 comprises 16 residues. V lost 7 bases to trimming and J lost 7 bases; unmatched junction nucleotides: 12. CDR3 sequence (DNA): TGTGCCAGCACCCCAACGACAGGGGGCGCGATTGAAAAACTGTTTTTT. It is translated as CASTPTTGGAIEKLFF.

J is TRBJ2-7 and V is TRBV27; D gene unclear. CDR1 is MNHEY, CDR2 SMNVEV, per germline (reference sequence). Trimming shortened V by 4 bases and J by 0 bases, and 13 bases separated the two germline ends. The CDR3 consists of 15 residues. CDR3 DNA: TGTGCCAGCAGTTCACCCAGTATGGCCTCCTACGAGCAGTACTTC. It translates to CASSSPSMASYEQYF.